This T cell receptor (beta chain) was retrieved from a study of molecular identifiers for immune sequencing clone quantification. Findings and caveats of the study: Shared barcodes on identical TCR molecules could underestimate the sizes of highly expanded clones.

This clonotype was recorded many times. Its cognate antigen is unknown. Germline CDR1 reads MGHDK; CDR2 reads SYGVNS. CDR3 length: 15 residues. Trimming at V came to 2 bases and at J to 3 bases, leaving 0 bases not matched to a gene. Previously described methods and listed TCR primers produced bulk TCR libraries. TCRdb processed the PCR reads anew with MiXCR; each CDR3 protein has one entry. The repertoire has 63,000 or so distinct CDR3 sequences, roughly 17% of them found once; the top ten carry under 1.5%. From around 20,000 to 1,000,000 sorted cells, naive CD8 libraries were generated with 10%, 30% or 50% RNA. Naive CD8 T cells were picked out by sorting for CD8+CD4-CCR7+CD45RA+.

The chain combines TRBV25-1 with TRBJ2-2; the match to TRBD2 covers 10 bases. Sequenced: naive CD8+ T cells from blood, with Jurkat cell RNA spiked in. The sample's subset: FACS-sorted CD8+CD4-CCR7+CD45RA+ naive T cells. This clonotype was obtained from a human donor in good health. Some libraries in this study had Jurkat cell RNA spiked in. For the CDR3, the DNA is TGTGCCAGCAGTGAACTAGCGGGGGACACCGGGGAGCTGTTTTTT. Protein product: CASSELAGDTGELFF. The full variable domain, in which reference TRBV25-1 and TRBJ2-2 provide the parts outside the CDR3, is EADIYQTPRYLVIGTGKKITLECSQTMGHDKMYWYQQDPGMELHLIHYSYGVNSTEKGDLSSESTVSRIRTEHFPLTLESARPSHTSQYLCASSELAGDTGELFFGEGSRLTVL.